The 24 T cell receptor beta chains given below trace back to one sample, sequenced in a study of T cell changes during pregnancy in multiple sclerosis. Produced via immunoSEQ multiplex PCR; TCRdb's table is partial and in-frame only. The sample has some 40,000 clones, almost 95% seen once. This sample comprised CD4+ T cells from peripheral blood mononuclear cells, obtained after pregnancy. The receptors originated from a female donor with multiple sclerosis, enrolled in a pregnancy study.

The chain joins TRBV6-5 to TRBJ1-1; 7 positions match TRBD1. Trimming removed 7 bases from V and 6 bases from J; junction bases left unmatched: 2. In germline, CDR1 is MNHEY, CDR2 SVGAGI. The CDR3 is 11 residues long. CDR3 amino acids: CASTQGAEAFF. The CDR3, as DNA: TGTGCCAGCACCCAGGGGGCTGAAGCTTTCTTT.

The table lists this clone with a count of one. The V call is TRBV7-8, the J call TRBJ1-5; D not resolved. Germline CDR1 SGHVS, CDR2 FQNEAQ. This CDR3 is 15 amino acids long. Trimming shortened V by 5 bases and J by 7 bases, and 18 bases separated the two germline ends. Written as DNA, the CDR3 is TGTGCCAGCAGCCTAGGTCGGGGAAAAACACAGCCCCAGCATTTT. Protein: CASSLGRGKTQPQHF.

This clone showed up just once. The gene calls are TRBV2 and TRBJ2-7, with 12 bases matching TRBD1. Germline-derived CDR1 and CDR2 are SNHLY and FYNNEI. The trim removed 7 bases at V and 6 bases at J, leaving 7 bases unmatched. The CDR3 consists of 14 residues. The CDR3: CASKRDRGLIEQYF. The CDR3 nucleotides read TGTGCCAGCAAACGGGACAGGGGGCTTATCGAGCAGTACTTC.

J is TRBJ1-2 and V is TRBV11-2; D is unresolved. Germline V gene lookup returns CDR1 SGHAT and CDR2 FQNNGV. CDR3 length: 14 residues. The V and J ends lost 5 bases and 4 bases respectively, with 14 bases between them. DNA of the CDR3: TGTGCCAGCAGCCCTTTGGGAGGTATCTATGGCTACACCTTC. This sequence encodes CASSPLGGIYGYTF.

This chain joins TRBV2 and TRBJ2-1; TRBD2 aligns across 13 bases. With 6 bases clipped from V and 4 bases from J, the junction kept 3 bases outside the gene matches. CDR1 and CDR2 (germline): SNHLY, FYNNEI. The CDR3 covers 15 residues. The CDR3 protein is CASSPGLAGYNEQFF. In DNA form, the CDR3 reads TGTGCCAGCAGCCCGGGACTAGCGGGGTACAATGAGCAGTTCTTC.

V gene TRBV7-9 combines with J gene TRBJ1-4, with TRBD1 matching 8 bases. The V segment lost 5 bases and the J segment 4 bases; nucleotides outside the gene matches: 3. Germline CDR1 is SEHNR and CDR2 is FQNEAQ (reference sequence). There are 14 residues in the CDR3. The CDR3 DNA follows: TGTGCCAGCAGCCCGACAGGGGTTAATGAAAAACTGTTTTTT. Its translation is CASSPTGVNEKLFF.

V is TRBV6-6 and J is TRBJ2-3; TRBD2 agrees at 8 bases. Germline V gene lookup returns CDR1 MNHNY and CDR2 SVGAGI (reference sequence). This CDR3 contains 15 residues. Unmatched junction bases numbered 9, after V lost 7 bases and J lost 3 bases. CDR3 sequence reads: CASTPVSGGTDTQYF. The CDR3 DNA is TGTGCCAGCACCCCCGTGTCGGGGGGGACAGATACGCAGTATTTT.

This clone was seen a single time. The V gene is TRBV30, the J gene TRBJ1-2; D is perhaps TRBD1 (6 bases). The V end lost 4 bases, the J end lost 4 bases, and 19 bases lay between the germline ends. The CDR3 runs 15 residues. CDR1 and CDR2 from the germline V gene are GTSNPN and SVGIG (reference sequence). CDR3 DNA sequence: TGTGCCTGGACTTTAGGGCGGGGGCGTTCCTATGGCTACACCTTC. This encodes CAWTLGRGRSYGYTF.

This clone was detected once. This chain uses TRBV2 with TRBJ2-2, with 7 bases that match TRBD2. The CDR3 extends over 11 amino acids. Germline loops: CDR1 SNHLY, CDR2 FYNNEI. J gave up 10 bases and V 7 bases, and 3 bases lay outside the gene matches. The CDR3, as DNA: TGTGCCAGCACGGCGGGGGTGGAGCTGTTTTTT. Amino acids: CASTAGVELFF.

This clone occurred once. CDR3: CASSATGYEKLFF. CDR3 coding DNA: TGCGCCAGCAGCGCGACAGGGTATGAAAAACTGTTTTTT. The J gene is TRBJ1-4, the V gene TRBV10-1; 7 positions match TRBD1. Germline-derived CDR1 and CDR2 are WNHNN and SYGVQD (reference sequence). The ends lost 6 bases at V and 6 bases at J; junction bases unmatched: 4. The CDR3 is made up of 13 amino acids.

CDR3 DNA sequence: TGTGCCATCAGCCGGGACAAATATAGCAATCAGCCCCAGCATTTT. The encoded protein is CAISRDKYSNQPQHF. The chain has TRBV10-3 and TRBJ1-5; a weak D match, TRBD1 (6 bases). The CDR3 totals 15 residues. Trimming stripped 6 bases from V and 0 bases from J, with 12 bases between. Germline assignment: CDR1 ENHRY and CDR2 SYGVKD.

This clone has only one observation. J is TRBJ2-3 and V is TRBV9, with a weak D call TRBD1 (6 bases). Germline V gene lookup returns CDR1 SGDLS and CDR2 YYNGEE. CDR3 length: 15 residues. V lost 0 bases, J lost 10 bases, and 18 bases lay in between. The CDR3 spells CASSVGTVVSVAQYF. In DNA, the CDR3 is TGTGCCAGCAGCGTAGGGACAGTTGTCTCAGTCGCGCAGTATTTT.

The chain recombines TRBV6-6 with TRBJ1-1, with TRBD1 identical over 8 bases. This CDR3 contains 15 residues. CDR1 and CDR2 (germline): MNHNY, SVGAGI (reference sequence). J was trimmed by 0 bases and V by 7 bases; bases with no gene match: 7. CDR3 in DNA: TGTGCCAGCACCGGGACAGGACTAATGAACACTGAAGCTTTCTTT. It specifies CASTGTGLMNTEAFF.

This clone was seen once. The V and J genes are TRBV5-4 and TRBJ1-1, with 7 bases lining up with TRBD1. Germline lookup yields CDR1 SGHNT and CDR2 YYREEE (reference sequence). There are 15 residues in the CDR3. After removal of 4 bases from V and 4 bases from J, the junction contained 10 bases not matched to a gene. CDR3 sequence reads: CASSLMGQIVTEAFF. The CDR3, as DNA: TGTGCCAGCAGCCTAATGGGACAGATTGTCACTGAAGCTTTCTTT.

This clone was seen a single time. The J gene is TRBJ2-1, the V gene TRBV15; D gene unclear. CDR3 length equals 15 residues. Germline values: CDR1 LNHNV, CDR2 YYDKDF (reference sequence). V was shortened by 5 bases and J by 0 bases, with 11 bases between the two germline ends. CDR3 protein: CATSSSRSSYNEQFF. DNA for the CDR3: TGTGCCACCAGCTCTTCTAGGAGCTCCTACAATGAGCAGTTCTTC.

This chain joins TRBV19 and TRBJ2-1; 8 bases are shared with TRBD2. This CDR3 region has 15 residues. The germline gives CDR1 LNHDA, CDR2 SQIVND (reference sequence). The ends lost 5 bases at V and 6 bases at J; junction bases unmatched: 9. CDR3 residues: CASSPPAGALNEQFF. CDR3 coding DNA: TGTGCCAGTAGTCCCCCAGCGGGGGCCCTCAATGAGCAGTTCTTC.

The chain combines TRBV11-3 with TRBJ2-1; 8 bases map to TRBD1. V was pared by 3 bases and J by 3 bases, with 4 bases of the junction left unmatched. This CDR3 has 15 amino acids. Germline-derived CDR1 and CDR2 are SGHNT and YENEEA. This CDR3 is CASSFSGQGYNEQFF. CDR3 sequence (DNA): TGTGCCAGCAGCTTTTCAGGACAGGGCTACAATGAGCAGTTCTTC.

This clone was recorded only once. The chain has TRBV28 and TRBJ2-7; D call uncertain. Germline V lookup: CDR1 MDHEN, CDR2 SYDVKM. V was shortened by 2 bases and J by 0 bases, with 5 bases between the two germline ends. The CDR3 is made up of 13 amino acids. The CDR3 DNA follows: TGTGCCAGCAGTTTAGGTAGCTCCTACGAGCAGTACTTC. Amino acids: CASSLGSSYEQYF.

The chain uses TRBV12-5 and TRBJ1-6; D is possibly TRBD1 (6 bases). The CDR3 consists of 20 residues. Germline CDR1 reads LGHNT; CDR2 reads FRNRAP. Trimming took off 5 bases at V and 4 bases at J, with 27 bases between the two ends. The CDR3: CASGREALRGHKRYNSPLHF. The CDR3 bases are TGTGCTAGTGGTCGAGAGGCCCTCCGGGGACATAAAAGGTATAATTCACCCCTCCACTTT.

The chain links TRBV19 to TRBJ2-3, with 8 bases identical to TRBD2. Germline V gives CDR1 LNHDA, CDR2 SQIVND (reference sequence). The CDR3 covers 15 residues. The J segment lost 3 bases and the V segment lost 4 bases, leaving 6 bases of the junction unmatched. The CDR3 protein is CASSNQRGRTDTQYF. CDR3 bases: TGTGCCAGTAGTAACCAGCGGGGGAGAACAGATACGCAGTATTTT.

In this sample, this clone turned up once. This chain links TRBV18 with TRBJ2-7, with 16 positions matching TRBD2. CDR1 is KGHSH, CDR2 LQKENI, per germline. This CDR3 is 19 amino acids long. V lost 5 bases to trimming and J lost 3 bases; unmatched junction nucleotides: 13. Here the CDR3 reads CASSATGLAGGPRNYEQYF. Written as DNA, the CDR3 is TGTGCCAGCTCAGCCACGGGACTAGCGGGGGGGCCTCGGAACTACGAGCAGTACTTC.

The CDR3 loop reads CASSLALGRGNEQFF. The CDR3 DNA reads as TGCGCCAGCAGCTTGGCCCTTGGCAGGGGAAATGAGCAGTTCTTC. The rearrangement links TRBV5-1 to TRBJ2-1, with a possible D match to TRBD1 (6 bases). The CDR3 covers 15 residues. The V end lost 0 bases, the J end lost 7 bases, and 14 bases lay between the germline ends. CDR1 is SGHRS and CDR2 is YFSETQ in the germline V gene.

The rearrangement links TRBV5-1 to TRBJ2-7; 7 bases match TRBD2. Germline values: CDR1 SGHRS, CDR2 YFSETQ. V was clipped by 0 bases and J by 0 bases; unmatched bases: 6. The CDR3 is made up of 16 amino acids. Here the CDR3 reads CASSLDSGGTSYEQYF. The CDR3 region has the DNA TGCGCCAGCAGCTTGGATTCCGGGGGGACCTCCTACGAGCAGTACTTC.

This rearrangement joins TRBV9 to TRBJ1-5, with 7 bases matching TRBD1. The germline CDR1 and CDR2 sequences are SGDLS and YYNGEE. The trim removed 2 bases at V and 4 bases at J, leaving 6 bases unmatched. This CDR3 region has 15 residues. The CDR3 is CASSVATGPNQPQHF. In DNA form, the CDR3 reads TGTGCCAGCAGCGTGGCGACAGGGCCGAATCAGCCCCAGCATTTT. Full variable domain (remainder filled in from reference TRBV9 and TRBJ1-5): DSGVTQTPKHLITATGQRVTLRCSPRSGDLSVYWYQQSLDQGLQFLIQYYNGEERAKGNILERFSAQQFPDLHSELNLSSLELGDSALYFCASSVATGPNQPQHFGDGTRLSIL.